Here is one TCR beta chain with its context. The entry originates in a study of T-cell reconstitution after alpha-beta-depleted transplantation in children. The ends were cut back, 5 bases at V and 9 bases at J, with 17 bases in the middle. Germline CDR1 reads SGHNT; CDR2 reads YENEEA. This CDR3 is 15 amino acids long. During its preparation, the TCRbeta library received unique molecular identifiers. From the PCR reads, TCRdb called clonotypes with MiXCR, one entry per CDR3 protein. Of about 410,000 distinct CDR3 sequences in the sample, 20% were seen once. The V gene is TRBV11-3, the J gene TRBJ1-6; tentatively, D is TRBD1 (6 bases). This clonotype was sampled from a human donor who donated a stem cell graft to a child with acute myeloid leukemia. This specimen was PBMCs from the stem cell graft donor, taken from the stem cell graft. The DNA of the CDR3 is TGTGCCAGCAGCATAGGGGGAGGGAGGAGTTCACCCCTCCACTTT. Translation: CASSIGGGRSSPLHF.